This passage covers 8 T cell receptor beta chains from one sample sequenced in a study of blood T cell repertoires in COVID-19. Libraries were prepared by immunoSEQ multiplex PCR; TCRdb keeps only in-frame clonotypes and omits some of them. The top ten hold 8% to 10% of the sample, which has 90,000 to 110,000 clones, roughly 81% seen once. Sequenced sample: peripheral blood. The receptors here all came from an older woman with acute or convalescent COVID-19.

The chain combines TRBV6-5 with TRBJ1-2; TRBD1 matches at 9 bases. CDR1 is MNHEY, CDR2 SVGAGI, per germline. V shed 6 bases and J 3 bases; nucleotides not matched to a gene: 5. The CDR3 is 14 residues long. The CDR3 DNA sequence: TGTGCCAGCAGCCCGACAGGGGGTGACTATGGCTACACCTTC. Its translation: CASSPTGGDYGYTF.

The genes are TRBV12-3 or TRBV12-4 and TRBJ2-3; tentative D call: TRBD1 (6 bases). The V end was cut by 4 bases, the J end by 4 bases, with 9 bases between. The length of the CDR3 is 13 residues. The CDR3 spells CASSSGAADTQYF. CDR3 nucleotide sequence: TGTGCCAGCAGTTCAGGGGCAGCAGATACGCAGTATTTT.

The chain employs TRBV5-4 and TRBJ1-2, with 9 bases lining up with TRBD1. Losses at the gene ends were 4 bases for V and 5 bases for J; bases not matched to a gene: 6. There are 14 residues in the CDR3. Per the germline V gene, CDR1 is SGHNT and CDR2 is YYREEE (reference sequence). The CDR3 reads CASSLTTGGYGYTF. Here the CDR3 DNA reads TGTGCCAGCAGCCTTACGACAGGGGGATATGGCTACACCTTC.

J is TRBJ1-2 and V is TRBV18; D is perhaps TRBD1 (5 bases). Deletions cut 6 bases from V and 5 bases from J, with 16 bases between. The V gene's germline CDR1 is KGHSH and CDR2 LQKENI. This CDR3 is 14 amino acids long. The CDR3 sequence: CASSPGAGNYGYTF. Written as DNA, the CDR3 is TGTGCCAGCTCCCCAGGCGCAGGGAATTATGGCTACACCTTC.

This chain uses TRBV6-5 with TRBJ1-2, with 7 bases that match TRBD1. This CDR3 is built from 15 residues. Germline lookup yields CDR1 MNHEY and CDR2 SVGAGI. V was clipped by 3 bases and J by 6 bases; unmatched bases: 10. CDR3 residues: CASSYSRTGLDGYTF. The CDR3 nucleotides are TGTGCCAGCAGTTATTCCCGGACAGGCCTCGATGGCTACACCTTC.

The gene calls are TRBV9 and TRBJ2-3, with D tentatively TRBD2 (5 bases). V was pared by 2 bases and J by 6 bases, with 10 bases between. Germline CDR1 reads SGDLS; CDR2 reads YYNGEE. This CDR3 has 13 amino acids. CDR3 sequence reads: CASSVGGPDTQYF. In DNA form, the CDR3 reads TGTGCCAGCAGCGTCGGCGGGCCCGATACGCAGTATTTT.

This clone came up a few times. The chain carries TRBV11-2 and TRBJ2-7; D perhaps matches TRBD2 (5 bases). Trimming took off 5 bases at V and 2 bases at J, with 13 bases between the two ends. CDR1 is SGHAT and CDR2 is FQNNGV in the germline V gene. There are 14 residues in the CDR3. CDR3 protein: CASSDYRGPYEQYF. Written as DNA, the CDR3 is TGTGCCAGCAGCGATTACAGAGGGCCCTACGAGCAGTACTTC.

The chain joins TRBV15 to TRBJ2-1; 7 bases line up with TRBD2. From germline, CDR1 is LNHNV and CDR2 YYDKDF (reference sequence). The ends lost 0 bases at V and 5 bases at J; junction bases unmatched: 4. The CDR3 is 15 amino acids. In nucleotides, the CDR3 is TGTGCCACCAGCAGAGACGGGACTATCAACAATGAGCAGTTCTTC. This translates into CATSRDGTINNEQFF.